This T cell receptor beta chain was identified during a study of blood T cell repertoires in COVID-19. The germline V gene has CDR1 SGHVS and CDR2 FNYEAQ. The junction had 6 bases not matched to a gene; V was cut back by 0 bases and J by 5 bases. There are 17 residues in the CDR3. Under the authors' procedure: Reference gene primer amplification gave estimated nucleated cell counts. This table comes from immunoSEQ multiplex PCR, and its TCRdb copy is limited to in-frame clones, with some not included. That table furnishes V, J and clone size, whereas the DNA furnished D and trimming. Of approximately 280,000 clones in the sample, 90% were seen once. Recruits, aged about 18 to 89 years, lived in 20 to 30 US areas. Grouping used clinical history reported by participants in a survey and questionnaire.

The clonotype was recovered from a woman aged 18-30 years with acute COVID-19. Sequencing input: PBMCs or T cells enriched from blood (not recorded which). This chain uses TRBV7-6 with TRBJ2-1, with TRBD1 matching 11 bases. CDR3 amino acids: CASSLAWTGGVDNEQFF. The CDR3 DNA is TGTGCCAGCAGCTTAGCGTGGACAGGGGGCGTCGACAATGAGCAGTTCTTC.